The 27 T cell receptor beta chains reported below all come from one sample, sequenced in a study of CD8 T cells in Susac syndrome. Random hexamers were used to reverse transcribe the RNA input (about 0.5 to 1 ug). TCRdb independently ran MiXCR on the immunoSEQ multiplex PCR reads; one entry per CDR3 protein. The sample lists approximately 200,000 distinct CDR3 sequences; approximately 95% were seen once. What was sequenced was CD4+ T cells from PBMCs. The receptors derive from a human donor with multiple sclerosis.

The chain is built from TRBV3-1 and TRBJ1-1; no definite D call. Germline V CDR1 and CDR2: LGHDT, YNNKEL (reference sequence). CDR3 length equals 13 residues. V dropped 3 bases and J dropped 4 bases, with 9 bases sitting between them. The CDR3 here is CASSQAALTEAFF. CDR3 DNA sequence: TGTGCCAGCAGCCAGGCAGCCCTCACTGAAGCTTTCTTT.

The chain carries TRBV20-1 and TRBJ2-7, with D tentatively TRBD1 (5 bases). With 5 bases removed from V and 6 bases from J, the gap between germline ends came to 23 bases. The CDR3 spans 15 residues. Germline CDR1 is DFQATT and CDR2 is SNEGSKA (reference sequence). DNA for the CDR3: TGCAGTGCTTCCCATAGACACGCAGGGAAAAGCGAGCAGTACGTC. This translates into CSASHRHAGKSEQYV.

The chain carries TRBV7-2 and TRBJ2-1; D could derive from TRBD1 or TRBD2 (5 bases each). The CDR3 has 16 residues. Germline-derived CDR1 and CDR2 are SGHTA and FQGNSA. Deletions cut 5 bases from V and 3 bases from J, with 17 bases between. CDR3 residues: CASSTRDLGDYNEQFF. The CDR3 nucleotides read TGTGCCAGCAGCACCAGGGACCTGGGGGACTACAATGAGCAGTTCTTC. Full variable domain (missing parts from reference TRBV7-2 and TRBJ2-1): GAGVSQSPSNKVTEKGKDVELRCDPISGHTALYWYRQSLGQGLEFLIYFQGNSAPDKSGLPSDRFSAERTGGSVSTLTIQRTQQEDSAVYLCASSTRDLGDYNEQFFGPGTRLTVL.

The V call is TRBV7-2, the J call TRBJ2-7; 11 nucleotides align to TRBD2. The CDR3 is 16 residues long. Germline values: CDR1 SGHTA, CDR2 FQGNSA. V was pared by 1 base and J by 2 bases, with 4 bases of the junction left unmatched. CDR3 DNA sequence: TGTGCCAGCAGCTTAGTAGCACTAGCGGGAGCCTACGAGCAGTACGTC. This encodes CASSLVALAGAYEQYV.

This chain links TRBV7-9 with TRBJ2-1, with D maybe TRBD1 (6 bases). The V gene's germline CDR1 is SEHNR and CDR2 FQNEAQ (reference sequence). The CDR3 spans 15 residues. Trimming stripped 5 bases from V and 0 bases from J, with 11 bases between. CDR3 residues: CASSPTGISYNEQFF. CDR3 DNA sequence: TGTGCCAGCAGCCCAACAGGGATCTCCTACAATGAGCAGTTCTTC.

The chain couples TRBV6-1 to TRBJ2-3; 10 bases are shared with TRBD2. The V and J ends lost 5 bases and 3 bases, in that order; junction bases with no gene match: 5. Germline V gene sequence: CDR1 MNHNS, CDR2 SASEGT. The CDR3 loop spans 15 amino acids. CDR3 sequence reads: CASSSTSGETDTQYF. Written as DNA, the CDR3 is TGTGCCAGCAGTTCTACTAGCGGGGAAACAGATACGCAGTATTTT.

The chain uses TRBV4-2 and TRBJ2-1; 8 bases agree with TRBD2. From germline, CDR1 is LGHNA and CDR2 YNFKEQ. Unmatched junction bases numbered 7, after V lost 3 bases and J lost 3 bases. The CDR3 is 16 residues long. In nucleotides, the CDR3 is TGTGCCAGCAGCCATCCAACGGGGGGGCTCTACAATGAGCAGTTCTTC. Translating gives CASSHPTGGLYNEQFF.

This chain connects TRBV12-3 or TRBV12-4 to TRBJ1-4; weak D call: TRBD1 (5 bases). There are 14 residues in the CDR3. The V gene lost 6 bases and the J gene lost 4 bases, with 12 bases spanning the gap. The CDR3 nucleotides read TGTGCCAGCAGAAAGGGGAGGAATAATGAAAAACTGTTTTTT. This sequence encodes CASRKGRNNEKLFF.

This chain joins TRBV30 and TRBJ2-2, with 10 nucleotides matching TRBD1. Germline values: CDR1 GTSNPN, CDR2 SVGIG (reference sequence). The J segment lost 4 bases and the V segment lost 4 bases, leaving 6 bases of the junction unmatched. The CDR3 runs to 15 residues. DNA of the CDR3: TGTGCCTGGAACAGACAGGGGGCTGGCACCGGGGAGCTGTTTTTT. Translating gives CAWNRQGAGTGELFF.

This chain joins TRBV5-1 and TRBJ1-5; D unclear. The germline V gene encodes CDR1 SGHRS and CDR2 YFSETQ. The length of the CDR3 is 14 residues. The germline V and J ends were trimmed by 0 bases and 7 bases, with 11 bases remaining between them. This CDR3 reads CASSLDGVGQPQHF. DNA of the CDR3: TGCGCCAGCAGCTTGGATGGGGTGGGCCAGCCCCAGCATTTT.

The rearrangement links TRBV12-3 or TRBV12-4 to TRBJ1-1, with D maybe TRBD1 (6 bases). With 5 bases removed from V and 4 bases from J, the gap between germline ends came to 11 bases. CDR3 size: 13 residues. The CDR3 DNA reads as TGTGCCAGCAGTCTCGGACAGACCACTGAAGCTTTCTTT. Translation gives CASSLGQTTEAFF.

The CDR3 loop is CSAKRQGNSYEQYF. CDR3 bases: TGCAGTGCTAAGAGACAGGGCAACTCCTACGAGCAGTACTTC. The chain recombines TRBV20-1 with TRBJ2-7; 7 bases are shared with TRBD1. The junction had 6 bases not matched to a gene; V was cut back by 4 bases and J by 0 bases. CDR3 length: 14 residues. Germline V lookup: CDR1 DFQATT, CDR2 SNEGSKA (reference sequence).

The chain links TRBV11-1 to TRBJ2-1; 11 positions match TRBD2. In germline, CDR1 is SGHAT, CDR2 FQDESV (reference sequence). The trim removed 5 bases at V and 1 base at J, leaving 1 base unmatched. The CDR3 spans 15 residues. In DNA form, the CDR3 reads TGTGCCAGCAGCCGACTAGCGGGGTCCTACAATGAGCAGTTCTTC. Its translation is CASSRLAGSYNEQFF.

The chain has TRBV2 and TRBJ2-2, with 8 bases aligning to TRBD2. This CDR3 has 14 residues. CDR1 is SNHLY, CDR2 FYNNEI, per germline. The ends lost 5 bases at V and 3 bases at J; junction bases unmatched: 2. CDR3 amino acids: CASSRLAYTGELFF. The CDR3 DNA is TGTGCCAGCAGTCGACTAGCGTACACCGGGGAGCTGTTTTTT.

The J gene is TRBJ2-3, the V gene TRBV20-1, with D uncertain. Deletions cut 0 bases from V and 0 bases from J, with 10 bases between. CDR3 length: 15 residues. Germline V lookup: CDR1 DFQATT, CDR2 SNEGSKA (reference sequence). CDR3 loop: CSARDRRSSTDTQYF. The CDR3 coding sequence is TGCAGTGCTAGAGATCGGCGGTCTAGCACAGATACGCAGTATTTT.

DNA of the CDR3: TGCAGTGCTAGACCTCCTGTCGGGGCGTTAGAGCAGTACTTC. This codes for CSARPPVGALEQYF. The rearrangement joins TRBV20-1 to TRBJ2-7; the D gene could be TRBD1 or TRBD2 (5 bases each). Germline V CDR1 and CDR2: DFQATT, SNEGSKA (reference sequence). The CDR3 runs to 14 residues. With 2 bases removed from V and 7 bases from J, the gap between germline ends came to 18 bases.

V is TRBV15 and J is TRBJ2-3; D gene ambiguous. Germline V gene lookup returns CDR1 LNHNV and CDR2 YYDKDF (reference sequence). V shed 1 base and J shed 6 bases, with 11 bases lying between them. This CDR3 has 14 residues. The CDR3 DNA is TGTGCCACCAGCAGAGGACCTTCCCCCGATACGCAGTATTTT. Protein: CATSRGPSPDTQYF. Variable domain in full (rest from reference TRBV15 and TRBJ2-3): DAMVIQNPRYQVTQFGKPVTLSCSQTLNHNVMYWYQQKSSQAPKLLFHYYDKDFNNEADTPDNFQSRRPNTSFCFLDIRSPGLGDTAMYLCATSRGPSPDTQYFGPGTRLTVL.

This clonotype was observed a few times. The V gene is TRBV6-1, the J gene TRBJ1-1; no firm D call. V lost 8 bases and J lost 0, with 16 bases in between. The germline V gene encodes CDR1 MNHNS and CDR2 SASEGT. There are 15 residues in the CDR3. DNA of the CDR3: TGTGCCAGCCTAAGGGAGGGCCTTTTGAACACTGAAGCTTTCTTT. This gives the protein CASLREGLLNTEAFF.

The chain has TRBV6-1 and TRBJ2-2, with D perhaps matching TRBD2 (5 bases). Germline CDR1 reads MNHNS; CDR2 reads SASEGT. V lost 6 bases and J lost 5, with 19 bases in between. CDR3 length equals 16 residues. This CDR3 reads CASSKRRPAETGELFF. The CDR3 DNA sequence: TGTGCCAGCAGCAAGAGGAGGCCAGCGGAAACCGGGGAGCTGTTTTTT.

J is TRBJ2-1 and V is TRBV20-1, with D perhaps matching TRBD2 (5 bases). The germline gives CDR1 DFQATT, CDR2 SNEGSKA (reference sequence). CDR3 length equals 12 residues. V was shortened by 5 bases and J by 5 bases, with 10 bases between the two germline ends. CDR3 coding DNA: TGCAGTGCTCCAGGACTGGACAATGAGCAGTTCTTC. Translation: CSAPGLDNEQFF.

This chain links TRBV30 with TRBJ1-5; D gene ambiguous. The CDR3 has 13 residues. Trimming stripped 3 bases from V and 2 bases from J, with 8 bases between. Germline-derived CDR1 and CDR2 are GTSNPN and SVGIG (reference sequence). The CDR3 nucleotides are TGTGCCTGGAGGGTAGGAGGCAATCAGCCCCAGCATTTT. Protein: CAWRVGGNQPQHF.

This clonotype was picked up one time. This chain connects TRBV19 to TRBJ2-1; D possibly corresponds to TRBD1 (5 bases). Trimming left V 3 bases short and J 9 bases short, with 12 bases between. Per the germline V gene, CDR1 is LNHDA and CDR2 is SQIVND (reference sequence). The CDR3 has 13 residues. The DNA for the CDR3 is TGTGCCAGTAGTATCTCCAGGGAATTTGAGCAGTTCTTC. This codes for CASSISREFEQFF.

The chain employs TRBV12-3 or TRBV12-4 and TRBJ2-5; D is possibly TRBD1 (5 bases). This CDR3 region has 14 residues. Trimming cost V 3 bases and J 10 bases, with 18 bases left between them. This chain's CDR3 is CASSFSGAGGVQYF. The CDR3 DNA follows: TGTGCCAGCAGTTTCTCTGGGGCCGGCGGTGTCCAGTACTTC.

The rearrangement links TRBV6-1 to TRBJ2-5; D remains ambiguous. The V and J ends lost 6 bases and 4 bases respectively, with 9 bases between them. CDR3 length equals 12 residues. The V gene's germline CDR1 is MNHNS and CDR2 SASEGT. The CDR3 sequence is CASRGAGETQYF. The CDR3 DNA follows: TGTGCCAGCAGGGGCGCAGGAGAGACCCAGTACTTC.

V is TRBV20-1 and J is TRBJ1-4; tentative D call: TRBD1 (6 bases). This CDR3 is built from 14 residues. V shed 5 bases and J shed 0 bases, with 10 bases lying between them. Germline lookup yields CDR1 DFQATT and CDR2 SNEGSKA (reference sequence). CDR3 protein: CSAPTGPTNEKLFF. The CDR3 DNA reads as TGCAGTGCTCCTACAGGGCCAACTAATGAAAAACTGTTTTTT.

The chain uses TRBV3-1 and TRBJ2-7; TRBD1 matches 8 bases. V gave up 1 base and J gave up 5 bases; unmatched junction bases: 4. This CDR3 spans 14 amino acids. CDR1 is LGHDT and CDR2 is YNNKEL in the germline V gene (reference sequence). The CDR3 spells CASSQGTGSNEQYF. CDR3 in DNA: TGTGCCAGCAGCCAAGGGACAGGGTCTAACGAGCAGTACTTC.

The chain joins TRBV29-1 to TRBJ1-1; D unresolved. V dropped 3 bases and J dropped 6 bases, with 20 bases sitting between them. The CDR3 loop spans 15 amino acids. Germline CDR1 and CDR2: SQVTM and ANQGSEA. The CDR3 protein is CSVDENVLTGAEAFF. In DNA, the CDR3 is TGCAGCGTTGATGAGAATGTCTTAACCGGCGCTGAAGCTTTCTTT.